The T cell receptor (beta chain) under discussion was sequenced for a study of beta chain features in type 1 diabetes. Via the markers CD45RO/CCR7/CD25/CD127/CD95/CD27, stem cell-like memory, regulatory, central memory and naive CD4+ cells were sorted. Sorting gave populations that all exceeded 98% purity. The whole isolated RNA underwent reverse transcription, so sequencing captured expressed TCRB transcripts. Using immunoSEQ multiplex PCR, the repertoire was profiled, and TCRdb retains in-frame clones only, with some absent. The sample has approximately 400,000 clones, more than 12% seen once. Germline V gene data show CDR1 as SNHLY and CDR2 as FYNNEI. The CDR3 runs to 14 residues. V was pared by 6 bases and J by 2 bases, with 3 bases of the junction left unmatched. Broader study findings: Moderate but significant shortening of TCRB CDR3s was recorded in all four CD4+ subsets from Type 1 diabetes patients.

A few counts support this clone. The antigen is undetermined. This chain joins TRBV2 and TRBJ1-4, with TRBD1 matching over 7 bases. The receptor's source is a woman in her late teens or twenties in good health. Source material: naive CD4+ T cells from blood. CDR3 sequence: CASRATGTNEKLFF. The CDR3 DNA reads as TGTGCCAGCAGAGCGACAGGGACTAATGAAAAACTGTTTTTT.